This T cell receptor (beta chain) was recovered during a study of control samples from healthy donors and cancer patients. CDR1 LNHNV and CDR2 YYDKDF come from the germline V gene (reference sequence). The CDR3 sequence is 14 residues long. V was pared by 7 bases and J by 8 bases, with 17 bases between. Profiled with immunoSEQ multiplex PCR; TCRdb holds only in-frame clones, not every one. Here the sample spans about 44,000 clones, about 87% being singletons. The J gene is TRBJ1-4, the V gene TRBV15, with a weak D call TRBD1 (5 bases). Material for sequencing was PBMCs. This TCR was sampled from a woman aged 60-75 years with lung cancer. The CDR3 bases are TGTGCCACCAAAGACGGCAGGGCCGGAGAAAAACTGTTTTTT. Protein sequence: CATKDGRAGEKLFF.